Listed here are 19 T cell receptor beta chains from one sample, sequenced in a study of response to subunit inactivated influenza vaccine. TCRdb analysed the RT-PCR reads with MiXCR anew, one entry per CDR3 protein. The sample lists 450,000 to 600,000 distinct CDR3 sequences; less than 10% were seen once. Sequences were derived from PBMCs from blood, sampled around 25 months after vaccination. The receptors were sampled from a man in his fifties or sixties who received an inactivated influenza vaccine.

In this sample, this clonotype turned up many times. The chain carries TRBV20-1 and TRBJ2-1; D unresolved. This CDR3 has 13 amino acids. V lost 0 bases and J 6 bases, leaving 9 bases between the germline ends. The germline gives CDR1 DFQATT, CDR2 SNEGSKA (reference sequence). CDR3 DNA: TGCAGTGCTAGAGAAGGAATCAGCAATGAGCAGTTCTTC. Translation gives CSAREGISNEQFF.

There are a few counts of this clonotype. The chain employs TRBV7-9 and TRBJ2-5, with TRBD1 matching 7 bases. This CDR3 spans 14 amino acids. Trimming at V came to 2 bases and at J to 3 bases, leaving 3 bases not matched to a gene. Germline CDR1 and CDR2: SEHNR and FQNEAQ (reference sequence). CDR3 bases: TGTGCCAGCAGCTTATTAACAGGGGAAGAGACCCAGTACTTC. Encoded protein: CASSLLTGEETQYF.

The chain employs TRBV5-5 and TRBJ2-1; 10 bases line up with TRBD2. The CDR3 has 16 residues. Germline trimming cut 0 bases from V and 9 bases from J; bases unmatched to any gene: 9. CDR1 is SGHKS, CDR2 YYEKEE, per germline (reference sequence). In DNA form, the CDR3 reads TGTGCCAGCAGCTTGGGGCCAGCGGGAGGGCAGAGTGAGCAGTTCTTC. Protein: CASSLGPAGGQSEQFF. Variable domain in full (rest from reference TRBV5-5 and TRBJ2-1): DAGVTQSPTHLIKTRGQQVTLRCSPISGHKSVSWYQQVLGQGPQFIFQYYEKEERGRGNFPDRFSARQFPNYSSELNVNALLLGDSALYLCASSLGPAGGQSEQFFGPGTRLTVL.

The chain couples TRBV5-1 to TRBJ2-1; D unclear. Germline lookup yields CDR1 SGHRS and CDR2 YFSETQ. V was clipped by 7 bases and J by 7 bases, with 9 bases between them. The CDR3 contains 11 residues. The CDR3 nucleotides read TGCGCCAGCTTCCGAGGAAATGAGCAGTTCTTC. Encoded protein: CASFRGNEQFF.

This clonotype was counted between two and nine times. The V call is TRBV20-1, the J call TRBJ2-3; 8 bases agree with TRBD2. The CDR3 runs 15 residues. V gave up 7 bases and J gave up 2 bases; unmatched junction bases: 11. CDR1 and CDR2 from the germline V gene are DFQATT and SNEGSKA (reference sequence). The DNA for the CDR3 is TGCAGTGTAAGAGGTATTAGCGGGACCACAGATACGCAGTATTTT. It encodes CSVRGISGTTDTQYF.

J is TRBJ2-1 and V is TRBV4-3; 11 bases map to TRBD2. Losses at the gene ends were 3 bases for V and 4 bases for J; bases not matched to a gene: 5. The V gene's germline CDR1 is LGHNA and CDR2 YSLEER. There are 16 residues in the CDR3. The CDR3 loop reads CASSHSGGAFYNEQFF. The CDR3 DNA reads TGCGCCAGCAGCCATAGCGGGGGGGCCTTTTACAATGAGCAGTTCTTC.

CDR3 protein: CASSEQGFRQPQHF. The CDR3 DNA sequence: TGTGCCAGCAGTGAGCAGGGGTTTCGGCAGCCCCAGCATTTT. V is TRBV6-1 and J is TRBJ1-5; D is possibly TRBD1 (6 bases). Germline CDR1 reads MNHNS; CDR2 reads SASEGT. Trimming cost V 3 bases and J 7 bases, with 13 bases left between them. The CDR3 has 14 residues.

The chain couples TRBV25-1 to TRBJ2-3; 9 bases are a match to TRBD2. With 1 base clipped from V and 5 bases from J, the junction kept 10 bases outside the gene matches. Germline CDR1 and CDR2: MGHDK and SYGVNS. The CDR3 extends over 17 amino acids. CDR3 amino acids: CASSESGGGAFRDTQYF. CDR3 sequence (DNA): TGTGCCAGCAGTGAATCTGGCGGGGGGGCATTCAGAGATACGCAGTATTTT. The full variable domain, with the rest looked up from reference TRBV25-1 and TRBJ2-3, is EADIYQTPRYLVIGTGKKITLECSQTMGHDKMYWYQQDPGMELHLIHYSYGVNSTEKGDLSSESTVSRIRTEHFPLTLESARPSHTSQYLCASSESGGGAFRDTQYFGPGTRLTVL.

CDR3 sequence: CSARTGSPNTGELFF. The CDR3 DNA is TGCAGTGCTAGAACCGGGTCCCCAAACACCGGGGAGCTGTTTTTT. The rearrangement links TRBV20-1 to TRBJ2-2; unclear D gene. This CDR3 spans 15 amino acids. Germline CDR1 is DFQATT and CDR2 is SNEGSKA (reference sequence). V was shortened by 2 bases and J by 2 bases, with 12 bases between the two germline ends.

This clonotype has only a few counts. V and J are TRBV6-2 or TRBV6-3 and TRBJ2-7; 7 bases line up with TRBD2. V gave up 2 bases and J gave up 6 bases; unmatched junction bases: 7. The CDR3 consists of 14 residues. Germline CDR1 MNHEY, CDR2 SVGEGT. The chain's CDR3 is CASSYVAGEGEQYF. The CDR3 region has the DNA TGTGCCAGCAGTTACGTGGCGGGAGAGGGCGAGCAGTACTTC.

V and J are TRBV18 and TRBJ2-7, with 12 nucleotides matching TRBD2. Germline CDR1 and CDR2: KGHSH and LQKENI. The CDR3 consists of 15 residues. The V segment lost 6 bases and the J segment 6 bases; nucleotides outside the gene matches: 9. The CDR3 sequence is CASSPLAGGLREQYF. The CDR3 coding sequence is TGTGCCAGCTCGCCGCTAGCGGGAGGGCTTCGCGAGCAGTACTTC. The complete variable domain, with remaining parts taken from reference TRBV18 and TRBJ2-7, reads NAGVMQNPRHLVRRRGQEARLRCSPMKGHSHVYWYRQLPEEGLKFMVYLQKENIIDESGMPKERFSAEFPKEGPSILRIQQVVRGDSAAYFCASSPLAGGLREQYFGPGTRLTVT.

This clonotype was recorded at least ten times. This chain connects TRBV6-2 or TRBV6-3 to TRBJ2-7; no clear D gene. Germline assignment: CDR1 MNHEY and CDR2 SVGEGT. CDR3 size: 13 residues. V gave up 4 bases and J gave up 4 bases, with 11 bases separating them. The CDR3, as DNA: TGTGCCAGCAGTTGGCTGACTGAATACGAGCAGTACTTC. The encoded protein is CASSWLTEYEQYF.

This clonotype was recorded at least ten times. V and J are TRBV5-5 and TRBJ2-7; TRBD1 matches at 8 bases. The length of the CDR3 is 16 residues. Germline loops: CDR1 SGHKS, CDR2 YYEKEE (reference sequence). The J segment lost 1 base and the V segment lost 0 bases, leaving 6 bases of the junction unmatched. CDR3 nucleotides: TGTGCCAGCAGCTTGGGACAGGGGAAACCATCCTACGAGCAGTACTTC. As protein: CASSLGQGKPSYEQYF. Based on the CDR3 plus reference TRBV5-5 and TRBJ2-7, the full variable domain is DAGVTQSPTHLIKTRGQQVTLRCSPISGHKSVSWYQQVLGQGPQFIFQYYEKEERGRGNFPDRFSARQFPNYSSELNVNALLLGDSALYLCASSLGQGKPSYEQYFGPGTRLTVT.

The chain uses TRBV5-1 and TRBJ2-5; the D gene is possibly TRBD2 (6 bases). Between the trimmed V and J ends, which lost 4 bases and 2 bases, there was a span of 15 bases. Looked up from germline, CDR1 is SGHRS and CDR2 is YFSETQ. This CDR3 contains 15 residues. In nucleotides, the CDR3 is TGCGCCAGCAGCAATGGAGGGTACATGCAAGAGACCCAGTACTTC. Translating it yields CASSNGGYMQETQYF.

This clonotype appeared a few times. The chain carries TRBV7-2 and TRBJ1-1; no firm D call. CDR1 is SGHTA and CDR2 is FQGNSA in the germline V gene. The CDR3 is 15 amino acids. V was clipped by 1 base and J by 0 bases, with 9 bases between them. The CDR3 DNA is TGTGCCAGCAGCTTAGTCCCGGTCTTGAACACTGAAGCTTTCTTT. It translates to CASSLVPVLNTEAFF.

This clonotype occurred a few times. This sequence joins TRBV7-2 and TRBJ1-1; possible D gene TRBD1, 5 bases. The CDR3 spans 15 residues. V lost 4 bases, J lost 1 base, and 13 bases lay in between. Germline lookup yields CDR1 SGHTA and CDR2 FQGNSA. CDR3 amino acids: CASSSSRAANTEAFF. CDR3 nucleotide sequence: TGTGCCAGCAGCTCCTCCAGGGCGGCGAACACTGAAGCTTTCTTT.

V gene TRBV7-9 combines with J gene TRBJ2-1; D is undetermined. Germline CDR1 and CDR2: SEHNR and FQNEAQ (reference sequence). The ends were cut back, 5 bases at V and 9 bases at J, with 8 bases in the middle. The CDR3 spans 11 residues. CDR3 region: CASSPLSEQFF. CDR3 DNA: TGTGCCAGCAGCCCTCTCAGTGAGCAGTTCTTC. Using reference TRBV7-9 and TRBJ2-1 for the parts outside the CDR3, the full variable domain is DTGVSQNPRHKITKRGQNVTFRCDPISEHNRLYWYRQTLGQGPEFLTYFQNEAQLEKSRLLSDRFSAERPKGSFSTLEIQRTEQGDSAMYLCASSPLSEQFFGPGTRLTVL.

The chain employs TRBV25-1 and TRBJ2-3; TRBD2 matches 8 bases. The junction had 1 base not matched to a gene; V was cut back by 4 bases and J by 1 base. The CDR3 is made up of 14 amino acids. Germline V gives CDR1 MGHDK, CDR2 SYGVNS. CDR3 bases: TGTGCCAGCAGTGCAGCGGGGGGCACAGATACGCAGTATTTT. This gives the protein CASSAAGGTDTQYF.

In this sample, this clonotype turned up many times. The chain carries TRBV20-1 and TRBJ2-2; D is possibly TRBD2 (5 bases). The germline V and J ends were trimmed by 6 bases and 3 bases, with 8 bases remaining between them. CDR3 length: 12 residues. The V gene's germline CDR1 is DFQATT and CDR2 SNEGSKA (reference sequence). DNA for the CDR3: TGCAGTGCGAGCGGAGACACCGGGGAGCTGTTTTTT. This sequence encodes CSASGDTGELFF.